The 5 T cell receptor beta chains presented below share a single source sample, sequenced in a study of shared clonotypes between healthy human individuals. Sequencing was performed with immunoSEQ multiplex PCR; in TCRdb, only in-frame clones are kept and a portion is missing. The table includes 2 million to 3 million clones, approximately 90% detected once. Sample: naive CD4+ T cells sorted from blood. Subset specified: CD45RA+ positively selected. The receptors were sampled from a man aged 18 to 30 in good health.

The rearrangement joins TRBV11-2 to TRBJ2-6, with 7 bases lining up with TRBD1. The CDR3 totals 13 residues. From germline, CDR1 is SGHAT and CDR2 FQNNGV. V was pared by 11 bases and J by 2 bases, with 3 bases of the junction left unmatched. CDR3 bases: TGTGCCTGCGACAGGGCTGGGGCCAACGTCCTGACTTTC. Translation gives CACDRAGANVLTF.

The rearrangement links TRBV10-3 to TRBJ2-3, with no clear D. Trimming shortened V by 10 bases and J by 0 bases, and 11 bases separated the two germline ends. Germline CDR1 and CDR2: ENHRY and SYGVKD. CDR3 length: 13 amino acids. The CDR3 loop is CATLRSSTDTQYF. In nucleotides, the CDR3 is TGTGCCACCCTACGGAGTAGCACAGATACGCAGTATTTT.

V is TRBV6-1 and J is TRBJ1-3, with a tentative D call TRBD1 (5 bases). Trimming shortened V by 3 bases and J by 4 bases, and 7 bases separated the two germline ends. Germline V lookup: CDR1 MNHNS, CDR2 SASEGT. The CDR3 has 13 amino acids. CDR3 DNA sequence: TGTGCCAGCAGTGAGACAGACGGAAACACCATATATTTT. Its translation is CASSETDGNTIYF.

This clone was counted between two and nine times. The V call is TRBV10-2, the J call TRBJ1-1; D unclear. Trimming removed 3 bases at V and 8 bases at J, with 13 bases between. Germline V gene sequence: CDR1 WSHSY, CDR2 SAAADI. CDR3 length equals 13 residues. The CDR3 nucleotides read TGCGCCAGCAGTGAAGCGTGGAAAGCAGAAGCTTTCTTT. The encoded protein is CASSEAWKAEAFF.

There are a few counts of this clone. The chain recombines TRBV2 with TRBJ2-2; D not resolved. The germline V gene encodes CDR1 SNHLY and CDR2 FYNNEI. The V end lost 8 bases, the J end lost 7 bases, and 14 bases lay between the germline ends. The CDR3 is made up of 13 amino acids. CDR3 in DNA: TGTGCCAGCCGTATGATGGTAGGCGGGGAGCTGTTTTTT. Translating gives CASRMMVGGELFF.